The present TCR beta chain was sequenced within a study of Tregs in tolerant kidney transplant recipients. Sequenced by immunoSEQ multiplex PCR; TCRdb stores in-frame clones only, minus some. Of some 240,000 clones listed, approximately 83% are singletons. The CDR3 is made up of 14 amino acids. V was clipped by 3 bases and J by 3 bases; unmatched bases: 1. The germline gives CDR1 LNHDA, CDR2 SQIVND (reference sequence). The sequencing sample was made of CD4+ T cells from blood. This sequence was found in a human donor in good health. V and J are TRBV19 and TRBJ2-2, with 7 bases that match TRBD2. The CDR3 DNA is TGTGCCAGTAGTATGCTAGCGGACACCGGGGAGCTGTTTTTT. Translating gives CASSMLADTGELFF. Looking up the rest from reference TRBV19 and TRBJ2-2 gives the full variable domain: DGGITQSPKYLFRKEGQNVTLSCEQNLNHDAMYWYRQDPGQGLRLIYYSQIVNDFQKGDIAEGYSVSREKKESFPLTVTSAQKNPTAFYLCASSMLADTGELFFGEGSRLTVL.